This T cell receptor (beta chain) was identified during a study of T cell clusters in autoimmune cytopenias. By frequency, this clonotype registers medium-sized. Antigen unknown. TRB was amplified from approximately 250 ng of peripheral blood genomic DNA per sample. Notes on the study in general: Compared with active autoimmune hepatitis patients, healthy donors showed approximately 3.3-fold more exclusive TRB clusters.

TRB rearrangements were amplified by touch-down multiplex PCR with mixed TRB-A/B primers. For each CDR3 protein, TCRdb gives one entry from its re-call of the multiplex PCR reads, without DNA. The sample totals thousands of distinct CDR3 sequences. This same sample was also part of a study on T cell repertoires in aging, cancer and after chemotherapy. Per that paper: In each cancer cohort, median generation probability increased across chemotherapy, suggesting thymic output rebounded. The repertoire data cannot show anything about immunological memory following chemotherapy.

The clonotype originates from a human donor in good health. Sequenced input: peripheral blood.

The CDR3 protein is CASSLAGGNNEQFF. This chain connects TRBV7-6 to TRBJ2-1; TCRdb gives TRBD1 as the D gene, but with no DNA this cannot be confirmed. Germline CDR1 is SGHVS and CDR2 is FNYEAQ. The CDR3 length is 14 residues.